A selection of T cell receptor beta chains follows, all from one sample in a study of blood T cells in healthy people across ages. TCRdb fed the 5' RACE reads into MiXCR, producing one record per CDR3 protein. This sample has 1.5 million to 2 million distinct CDR3 sequences; approximately 28% occur once, and the top ten carry 7.7%. Material: blood. The receptors shown here come from a woman aged 25 to 39 in good health. Each CDR3 is given with its conserved first and last residue. Each record gives: J gene, clone size, D gene, V gene, CDR3 DNA, CDR3 protein. D genes are given only for firm matches. Clone size is stated in some rows and not others, as once, few, many or a class when expanded.

J gene: TRBJ2-7; clone size: -; D gene: -; V gene: TRBV3-1; CDR3 DNA: TGTGCCAGCAGCCAAGAGCAAGGGGAGCAGTACTTC; CDR3 protein: CASSQEQGEQYF
J gene: TRBJ2-7; clone size: many; D gene: -; V gene: TRBV6-2/TRBV6-3; CDR3 DNA: TGTGCCAGCAGTCAGGACGGTTTCTCCTACGAGCAGTACTTC; CDR3 protein: CASSQDGFSYEQYF
J gene: TRBJ1-1; clone size: -; D gene: -; V gene: TRBV20-1; CDR3 DNA: TGCAGTGCTACAGGGTACACTGAAGCTTTCTTT; CDR3 protein: CSATGYTEAFF
J gene: TRBJ2-3; clone size: few; D gene: TRBD2; V gene: TRBV5-1; CDR3 DNA: TGCGCCAGCAGCTTGGGACTGGACGGGACTAGCGGACGACGGCGCACAGATACGCAGTATTTT; CDR3 protein: CASSLGLDGTSGRRRTDTQYF
J gene: TRBJ1-2; clone size: -; D gene: -; V gene: TRBV18; CDR3 DNA: TGTGCCAGCTCACCGAGAGGGAATCCGGAAGGCTACACCTTC; CDR3 protein: CASSPRGNPEGYTF
J gene: TRBJ2-7; clone size: -; D gene: -; V gene: TRBV9; CDR3 DNA: TGTGCCAGCAGCCCCCAGACCGGGGCACACGAGCAGTACTTC; CDR3 protein: CASSPQTGAHEQYF
J gene: TRBJ2-2; clone size: -; D gene: -; V gene: TRBV6-5; CDR3 DNA: TGTGCCAGCAGTTACTCGGCGGGAACCACCGGGGAGCTGTTTTTT; CDR3 protein: CASSYSAGTTGELFF
J gene: TRBJ1-1; clone size: few; D gene: TRBD1; V gene: TRBV7-9; CDR3 DNA: TGTGCCAGCAGCCCCCGACCGGGACAGGGGTTGGAAGCTTTCTTT; CDR3 protein: CASSPRPGQGLEAFF
J gene: TRBJ1-4; clone size: few; D gene: -; V gene: TRBV14; CDR3 DNA: TGTGCCAGCAGCCAGGGAACGAGACTCTATAATGAAAAACTGTTTTTT; CDR3 protein: CASSQGTRLYNEKLFF
J gene: TRBJ2-7; clone size: -; D gene: -; V gene: TRBV6-2/TRBV6-3; CDR3 DNA: TGTGCCAGCAGGCCCCGGACTTACTCCTACGAGCAGTACTTC; CDR3 protein: CASRPRTYSYEQYF
J gene: TRBJ2-7; clone size: many; D gene: -; V gene: TRBV27; CDR3 DNA: TGTGCCAGCAGGGGAAACCAACCTGTCTACGAGCAGTACTTC; CDR3 protein: CASRGNQPVYEQYF
J gene: TRBJ1-4; clone size: few; D gene: TRBD1; V gene: TRBV7-2; CDR3 DNA: TGTGCCAGCAGCCCTCGGGGCAGGGGGGTAAATGAAAAACTGTTTTTT; CDR3 protein: CASSPRGRGVNEKLFF
J gene: TRBJ1-1; clone size: -; D gene: TRBD1; V gene: TRBV6-5; CDR3 DNA: TGTGCCAGCAGTATCAGGGGGCTATCGAGAACTGAAGCTTTCTTT; CDR3 protein: CASSIRGLSRTEAFF
J gene: TRBJ1-1; clone size: once; D gene: -; V gene: TRBV5-6; CDR3 DNA: TGTGCTAGCAGCTTGGCGGAGTCTTCCACTGAAGCTTTCTTT; CDR3 protein: CASSLAESSTEAFF
J gene: TRBJ2-1; clone size: -; D gene: TRBD2; V gene: TRBV20-1; CDR3 DNA: TGCAGTGCTACAACTAGCGGGGGGGCCGGCAATAATGAGCAGTTCTTC; CDR3 protein: CSATTSGGAGNNEQFF
J gene: TRBJ1-5; clone size: -; D gene: TRBD1; V gene: TRBV6-2/TRBV6-3; CDR3 DNA: TGTGCCAGCAGCTGGGGACAGGGGGCTAGCAATCAGCCCCAGCATTTT; CDR3 protein: CASSWGQGASNQPQHF
J gene: TRBJ2-1; clone size: few; D gene: -; V gene: TRBV9; CDR3 DNA: TGTGCCAGCAGCGTAGGAGAAGGGAGAGGGGACCGAGGGGGCAATGAGCAGTTCTTC; CDR3 protein: CASSVGEGRGDRGGNEQFF
J gene: TRBJ2-1; clone size: few; D gene: TRBD2; V gene: TRBV29-1; CDR3 DNA: TGCAGCGGGCAAGGAGAGCGGGAGGGCTCCTACAATGAGCAGTTCTTC; CDR3 protein: CSGQGEREGSYNEQFF
J gene: TRBJ2-2; clone size: -; D gene: TRBD1; V gene: TRBV5-1; CDR3 DNA: TGCGCCAGCACCCCTCCCCGGACAGGGACCACCGGGGAGCTGTTTTTT; CDR3 protein: CASTPPRTGTTGELFF
J gene: TRBJ2-2; clone size: -; D gene: TRBD2; V gene: TRBV5-5; CDR3 DNA: TGTGCCAGCAGCAAGACCCTAGCGGGAGGAGGCACCGGGGAGCTGTTTTTT; CDR3 protein: CASSKTLAGGGTGELFF
J gene: TRBJ2-3; clone size: few; D gene: -; V gene: TRBV10-1; CDR3 DNA: TGCGCCAGCAGCCAGGGAGGGGGGAAGTCAGATACGCAGTATTTT; CDR3 protein: CASSQGGGKSDTQYF
J gene: TRBJ1-2; clone size: many; D gene: TRBD1; V gene: TRBV4-1; CDR3 DNA: TGCGCCAGCAGCCACGACAGGGTCTATGGCTACACCTTC; CDR3 protein: CASSHDRVYGYTF
J gene: TRBJ2-7; clone size: -; D gene: TRBD1; V gene: TRBV27; CDR3 DNA: TGTGCCAGCAGTACCATACCGGGACAGGAGAACTACGAGCAGTACTTC; CDR3 protein: CASSTIPGQENYEQYF
J gene: TRBJ1-4; clone size: few; D gene: TRBD1; V gene: TRBV28; CDR3 DNA: TGTGCCAGCGCCGTGAGAGGGGGCTCTGAAAAACTGTTTTTT; CDR3 protein: CASAVRGGSEKLFF
J gene: TRBJ2-7; clone size: -; D gene: -; V gene: TRBV7-9; CDR3 DNA: TGTGCCAGCAGCTCCCGTCGTTTGGTTTTATACAATGAGCAGTACTTC; CDR3 protein: CASSSRRLVLYNEQYF
J gene: TRBJ2-7; clone size: -; D gene: -; V gene: TRBV6-6; CDR3 DNA: TGTGCCAGCAGTCCCAGGGGTTGCGAGCAGTACTTC; CDR3 protein: CASSPRGCEQYF
J gene: TRBJ1-5; clone size: -; D gene: -; V gene: TRBV18; CDR3 DNA: TGTGCCAGCTCACCAGGGCAGATTCATAGCAATCAGCCCCAGCATTTT; CDR3 protein: CASSPGQIHSNQPQHF
J gene: TRBJ1-1; clone size: -; D gene: TRBD1; V gene: TRBV6-2/TRBV6-3; CDR3 DNA: TGTGCCAGCATCAAGAGGGACAGGGACACTGAAGCTTTCTTT; CDR3 protein: CASIKRDRDTEAFF
J gene: TRBJ1-1; clone size: -; D gene: -; V gene: TRBV29-1; CDR3 DNA: TGCAGCGTCCGGACCACAGGGGAAGCTTTCTTT; CDR3 protein: CSVRTTGEAFF
J gene: TRBJ2-7; clone size: many; D gene: TRBD1; V gene: TRBV6-5; CDR3 DNA: TGTGCCAGCAGTCGATCGCCGGACAGGGGCCACGAGCAGTACTTC; CDR3 protein: CASSRSPDRGHEQYF
J gene: TRBJ1-2; clone size: many; D gene: -; V gene: TRBV5-1; CDR3 DNA: TGCGCCAGCAGCTTGTTTCAGGGCGGCTATGGCTACACCTTC; CDR3 protein: CASSLFQGGYGYTF
J gene: TRBJ2-5; clone size: many; D gene: TRBD2; V gene: TRBV7-2; CDR3 DNA: TGTGCCAGCGGGAGGGGAGAGACCCAGTACTTC; CDR3 protein: CASGRGETQYF
J gene: TRBJ1-1; clone size: few; D gene: -; V gene: TRBV28; CDR3 DNA: TGTGCCAGCCTCAACCCGATGGCTGAAGCTTTCTTT; CDR3 protein: CASLNPMAEAFF
J gene: TRBJ1-2; clone size: -; D gene: -; V gene: TRBV6-6; CDR3 DNA: TGTGCCAGCACGGCGGCCGAAACTAACTATGGCTACACCTTC; CDR3 protein: CASTAAETNYGYTF
J gene: TRBJ2-1; clone size: few; D gene: TRBD1; V gene: TRBV24-1; CDR3 DNA: TGTGCCACCAGTGATCCGGGACAGGGCCACAATGAGCAGTTCTTC; CDR3 protein: CATSDPGQGHNEQFF
J gene: TRBJ1-5; clone size: -; D gene: -; V gene: TRBV12-3/TRBV12-4; CDR3 DNA: TGTGCCAGCAGTTTAGCGCGGGCACGCAGCAATCAGCCCCAGCATTTT; CDR3 protein: CASSLARARSNQPQHF
J gene: TRBJ2-1; clone size: -; D gene: -; V gene: TRBV4-1; CDR3 DNA: TGCGCCAGCAGCCAAGAAGGTTCAGCCAATGAGCAGTTCTTC; CDR3 protein: CASSQEGSANEQFF
J gene: TRBJ2-3; clone size: few; D gene: -; V gene: TRBV11-2; CDR3 DNA: TGTGCCAGCAGGTCGGGCAGGGGAGATACGCAGTATTTT; CDR3 protein: CASRSGRGDTQYF